These 29 T cell receptor beta chains originate from one sample sequenced in a study of blood T cell repertoires in COVID-19. The method was immunoSEQ multiplex PCR; TCRdb's version includes in-frame clones alone and lacks a portion of them. The sample holds approximately 210,000 clones, about 86% seen once. Sample: peripheral blood. Every receptor here comes from a man aged 18 to 30 with active or convalescent COVID-19.

The chain couples TRBV6-1 to TRBJ2-2, with a tentative D call TRBD1 (5 bases). The CDR3 sequence is 15 residues long. Trimming took 3 bases from V and 6 from J, leaving 14 bases between them. The germline gives CDR1 MNHNS, CDR2 SASEGT. CDR3 bases: TGTGCCAGCAGTGAGGGGCAGAAAGGGTCCGGGGAGCTGTTTTTT. Translation: CASSEGQKGSGELFF.

The gene calls are TRBV30 and TRBJ1-5; 7 bases map to TRBD1. The junction had 9 bases not matched to a gene; V was cut back by 2 bases and J by 5 bases. CDR1 and CDR2 (germline): GTSNPN, SVGIG (reference sequence). The length of the CDR3 is 15 residues. As DNA, the CDR3 is TGTGCCTGGAGTCCGACCGGGACAGACCATCAGCCCCAGCATTTT. Protein product: CAWSPTGTDHQPQHF. The whole variable domain, remainder taken from reference TRBV30 and TRBJ1-5, is SQTIHQWPATLVQPVGSPLSLECTVEGTSNPNLYWYRQAAGRGLQLLFYSVGIGQISSEVPQNLSASRPQDRQFILSSKKLLLSDSGFYLCAWSPTGTDHQPQHFGDGTRLSIL.

The chain combines TRBV9 with TRBJ1-3; D gene ambiguous. The CDR3 contains 16 residues. Between the trimmed V and J ends, which lost 4 bases and 0 bases, there was a span of 14 bases. Germline V gene sequence: CDR1 SGDLS, CDR2 YYNGEE. CDR3 DNA sequence: TGTGCCAGCAGCCCCAGCGATCAGAGCTCTGGAAACACCATATATTTT. It specifies CASSPSDQSSGNTIYF. Supplemented by reference TRBV9 and TRBJ1-3, the full variable domain reads DSGVTQTPKHLITATGQRVTLRCSPRSGDLSVYWYQQSLDQGLQFLIQYYNGEERAKGNILERFSAQQFPDLHSELNLSSLELGDSALYFCASSPSDQSSGNTIYFGEGSWLTVV.

The table lists this clone with a count of one. The chain links TRBV10-3 to TRBJ2-2; a weak D match, TRBD2 (5 bases). Germline values: CDR1 ENHRY, CDR2 SYGVKD. The CDR3 is made up of 14 amino acids. The V gene lost 0 bases and the J gene lost 4 bases, with 6 bases spanning the gap. The CDR3 is CAISESEGTGELFF. CDR3 nucleotides: TGTGCCATCAGTGAGTCCGAGGGCACCGGGGAGCTGTTTTTT.

The gene calls are TRBV12-3 or TRBV12-4 and TRBJ2-6; D gene unclear. The CDR3 is 13 residues long. V shed 6 bases and J shed 1 base, with 4 bases lying between them. In DNA, the CDR3 is TGTGCCAGCAGCCTGTCTGGGGCCAACGTCCTGACTTTC. Amino acids: CASSLSGANVLTF.

This chain connects TRBV18 to TRBJ1-5; tentative D call: TRBD1 (5 bases). The CDR3 has 18 amino acids. V was clipped by 0 bases and J by 1 base, with 16 bases between them. Germline-derived CDR1 and CDR2 are KGHSH and LQKENI. This CDR3 reads CASSPPGSGGISNQPQHF. The CDR3 DNA sequence: TGTGCCAGCTCACCACCGGGGTCGGGGGGAATCAGCAATCAGCCCCAGCATTTT. Variable domain in full (rest from reference TRBV18 and TRBJ1-5): NAGVMQNPRHLVRRRGQEARLRCSPMKGHSHVYWYRQLPEEGLKFMVYLQKENIIDESGMPKERFSAEFPKEGPSILRIQQVVRGDSAAYFCASSPPGSGGISNQPQHFGDGTRLSIL.

V and J are TRBV4-1 and TRBJ1-2; 7 bases fit TRBD1. Looked up from germline, CDR1 is MGHRA and CDR2 is YSYEKL. This CDR3 has 14 amino acids. The J segment lost 7 bases and the V segment lost 4 bases, leaving 9 bases of the junction unmatched. The CDR3 nucleotides are TGCGCCAGCAGCCCAGCGACAGGGAGTTTTGGCTACACCTTC. As protein: CASSPATGSFGYTF.

This rearrangement joins TRBV27 to TRBJ2-1; D perhaps matches TRBD2 (5 bases). CDR1 is MNHEY and CDR2 is SMNVEV in the germline V gene (reference sequence). CDR3 length: 15 amino acids. The V and J ends lost 2 bases and 7 bases respectively, with 15 bases between them. The CDR3 region is CASSLLAGDGNEQFF. In DNA, the CDR3 is TGTGCCAGCAGTTTACTCGCGGGTGATGGGAATGAGCAGTTCTTC.

The chain uses TRBV6-4 and TRBJ1-1; 10 bases agree with TRBD1. Germline assignment: CDR1 MRHNA and CDR2 SNTAGT. V shed 6 bases, J shed 4 bases, and the junction held 5 bases outside the gene matches. The CDR3 is 14 residues long. The chain's CDR3 is CASRETGGRTEAFF. CDR3 in DNA: TGTGCCAGCAGGGAGACAGGGGGCCGCACTGAAGCTTTCTTT.

The V call is TRBV6-2 or TRBV6-3, the J call TRBJ2-7; the match to TRBD2 covers 12 bases. This CDR3 contains 19 residues. Unmatched junction bases numbered 15, after V lost 2 bases and J lost 4 bases. Germline CDR1 reads MNHEY; CDR2 reads SVGEGT. The CDR3 nucleotides read TGTGCCAGCAGTTACCTCCCTAGCGGGAGGGGTTTTTTAGGGTACGAGCAGTACTTC. It codes for CASSYLPSGRGFLGYEQYF.

This clone was detected once. The chain carries TRBV6-6 and TRBJ1-1; TRBD1 aligns across 7 bases. CDR3 length: 16 amino acids. The germline V gene has CDR1 MNHNY and CDR2 SVGAGI (reference sequence). J was trimmed by 0 bases and V by 3 bases; bases with no gene match: 7. The CDR3 is CASSYRPGTVNTEAFF. The CDR3 bases are TGTGCCAGCAGTTATCGTCCCGGGACAGTGAACACTGAAGCTTTCTTT.

The CDR3 sequence is CASTNSRSGRSNEQFF. CDR3 coding DNA: TGTGCCAGCACCAACTCTCGTAGCGGGAGGAGCAATGAGCAGTTCTTC. The V call is TRBV6-6, the J call TRBJ2-1; 10 bases match TRBD2. After removal of 7 bases from V and 6 bases from J, the junction contained 12 bases not matched to a gene. This CDR3 region has 16 residues. Per the germline V gene, CDR1 is MNHNY and CDR2 is SVGAGI (reference sequence).

This clone has only one observation. The genes are TRBV5-5 and TRBJ2-7; D not resolved. Between the trimmed V and J ends, which lost 4 bases and 4 bases, there was a span of 9 bases. Germline-derived CDR1 and CDR2 are SGHKS and YYEKEE (reference sequence). This CDR3 region has 12 residues. CDR3 sequence reads: CASSQWPYEQYF. DNA of the CDR3: TGTGCCAGCAGCCAGTGGCCGTACGAGCAGTACTTC.

The gene calls are TRBV6-2 or TRBV6-3 and TRBJ2-7; 9 bases fit TRBD2. The CDR3 spans 14 residues. The V segment lost 6 bases and the J segment 5 bases; nucleotides outside the gene matches: 8. CDR1 is MNHEY, CDR2 SVGEGT, per germline. This CDR3 reads CASSYQREVNEQYF. In DNA form, the CDR3 reads TGTGCCAGCAGCTATCAGCGGGAGGTAAACGAGCAGTACTTC.

The J gene is TRBJ2-7, the V gene TRBV7-8; 14 bases map to TRBD2. The CDR3 is made up of 16 amino acids. The ends lost 5 bases at V and 5 bases at J; junction bases unmatched: 8. CDR1 and CDR2 from the germline V gene are SGHVS and FQNEAQ. The CDR3 bases are TGTGCCAGCAGCCCAGGGACTAGCGGGAGTATTGACGAGCAGTACTTC. This sequence encodes CASSPGTSGSIDEQYF.

The V and J genes are TRBV11-2 and TRBJ1-2; D is possibly TRBD1 (5 bases). This CDR3 has 14 residues. V lost 3 bases and J 6 bases, leaving 14 bases between the germline ends. CDR1 and CDR2 from the germline V gene are SGHAT and FQNNGV. CDR3 loop: CASSLGHLIDGYTF. The CDR3 nucleotides are TGTGCCAGCAGCTTGGGGCACCTAATTGATGGCTACACCTTC.

The chain has TRBV28 and TRBJ1-5; 8 nucleotides match TRBD1. The germline V gene has CDR1 MDHEN and CDR2 SYDVKM. The CDR3 is made up of 16 amino acids. Trimming cost V 6 bases and J 6 bases; bases outside gene matches: 13. For the CDR3, the DNA is TGTGCCAGCAGACCCCGGACAGGGATTGCTGGTCAGCCCCAGCATTTT. Protein: CASRPRTGIAGQPQHF.

V gene TRBV30 combines with J gene TRBJ2-7, with TRBD2 matching 14 bases. Germline trimming cut 5 bases from V and 7 bases from J; bases unmatched to any gene: 10. The germline CDR1 and CDR2 sequences are GTSNPN and SVGIG (reference sequence). The CDR3 extends over 15 amino acids. CDR3 sequence: CAWEGTSGRTGEQYF. In DNA, the CDR3 is TGTGCCTGGGAGGGGACTAGCGGGAGAACGGGAGAGCAGTACTTC.

The chain has TRBV7-9 and TRBJ1-2; D not resolved. The germline V gene encodes CDR1 SEHNR and CDR2 FQNEAQ (reference sequence). The CDR3 is 15 amino acids. V was trimmed by 1 base and J by 4 bases, leaving 13 bases between them. The CDR3 DNA follows: TGTGCCAGCAGCTTAGGGGGTCCGGGGTCCTATGGCTACACCTTC. Translation gives CASSLGGPGSYGYTF.

The chain joins TRBV27 to TRBJ2-5; 7 positions match TRBD2. From germline, CDR1 is MNHEY and CDR2 SMNVEV (reference sequence). There are 17 residues in the CDR3. The J segment lost 4 bases and the V segment lost 4 bases, leaving 15 bases of the junction unmatched. This CDR3 reads CASSSTRGTTRGETQYF. CDR3 DNA sequence: TGTGCCAGCAGTTCCACACGAGGGACTACCCGAGGAGAGACCCAGTACTTC.

The rearrangement uses TRBV10-2 and TRBJ2-1; D is undetermined. This CDR3 has 13 residues. Germline V CDR1 and CDR2: WSHSY, SAAADI. Trimming took off 6 bases at V and 9 bases at J, with 15 bases between the two ends. Written as DNA, the CDR3 is TGCGCCAGCAGCTACGACCCCCCGGGTGAGCAGTTCTTC. This sequence encodes CASSYDPPGEQFF.

The J gene is TRBJ2-7, the V gene TRBV19; the match to TRBD2 covers 10 bases. Per the germline V gene, CDR1 is LNHDA and CDR2 is SQIVND (reference sequence). V shed 3 bases, J shed 2 bases, and the junction held 7 bases outside the gene matches. The CDR3 covers 16 residues. The CDR3 DNA sequence: TGTGCCAGTAGTATCTCTCGGACTAGCGGAACCTACGAGCAGTACTTC. Its translation: CASSISRTSGTYEQYF.

The J gene is TRBJ2-7, the V gene TRBV25-1, with 7 bases fitting TRBD1. CDR3 size: 12 residues. Germline V gene sequence: CDR1 MGHDK, CDR2 SYGVNS. The trim removed 8 bases at V and 9 bases at J, leaving 10 bases unmatched. The CDR3 reads CASRGQARGQYF. The CDR3 DNA sequence: TGTGCCAGCCGCGGACAGGCACGCGGGCAGTACTTC.

This chain connects TRBV7-9 to TRBJ2-7; 8 nucleotides agree with TRBD2. CDR1 is SEHNR and CDR2 is FQNEAQ in the germline V gene (reference sequence). There are 18 residues in the CDR3. V lost 2 bases to trimming and J lost 1 base; unmatched junction nucleotides: 13. CDR3 loop: CASSLTSGRAVGSYEQYF. CDR3 bases: TGTGCCAGCAGCTTAACGTCCGGGAGGGCCGTCGGGTCCTACGAGCAGTACTTC.

The rearrangement joins TRBV19 to TRBJ1-5; no reliable D call. V was trimmed by 7 bases and J by 6 bases, leaving 19 bases between them. The CDR3 runs to 15 residues. CDR1 LNHDA and CDR2 SQIVND come from the germline V gene (reference sequence). The chain's CDR3 is CASTHGLGAVQPQHF. For the CDR3, the DNA is TGTGCCAGTACTCACGGCTTGGGAGCGGTTCAGCCCCAGCATTTT.

This sequence joins TRBV5-1 and TRBJ2-2; 14 nucleotides agree with TRBD2. Germline CDR1 and CDR2: SGHRS and YFSETQ. The V and J ends lost 4 bases and 7 bases, in that order; junction bases with no gene match: 3. The CDR3 loop spans 15 amino acids. CDR3 protein: CASSVGLAGDGELFF. The CDR3 region has the DNA TGCGCCAGCAGCGTGGGACTAGCGGGGGACGGGGAGCTGTTTTTT. Looking up the rest from reference TRBV5-1 and TRBJ2-2 gives the full variable domain: KAGVTQTPRYLIKTRGQQVTLSCSPISGHRSVSWYQQTPGQGLQFLFEYFSETQRNKGNFPGRFSGRQFSNSRSEMNVSTLELGDSALYLCASSVGLAGDGELFFGEGSRLTVL.

This rearrangement joins TRBV7-9 to TRBJ2-7, with TRBD2 identical over 11 bases. CDR1 and CDR2 from the germline V gene are SEHNR and FQNEAQ (reference sequence). The CDR3 runs to 15 residues. With V trimmed by 1 base and J by 3 bases, 2 bases remained unmatched. The CDR3 region is CASSLGLAGIYEQYF. DNA of the CDR3: TGTGCCAGCAGCTTAGGACTAGCGGGAATCTACGAGCAGTACTTC.

The chain is built from TRBV24-1 and TRBJ2-7; the match to TRBD1 covers 11 bases. The CDR3 spans 18 residues. V was pared by 5 bases and J by 3 bases, with 14 bases of the junction left unmatched. Germline CDR1 and CDR2: KGHDR and SFDVKD. CDR3 in DNA: TGTGCCACCAGTGCTGGGACAGGGGGTTTTAGTATATTCTACGAGCAGTACTTC. Its protein product is CATSAGTGGFSIFYEQYF.

The chain uses TRBV11-2 and TRBJ1-4; maybe TRBD1 (6 bases). Trimming left V 5 bases short and J 3 bases short, with 22 bases between. Germline CDR1 and CDR2: SGHAT and FQNNGV. The CDR3 extends over 18 amino acids. The CDR3 DNA reads TGTGCCAGCAGCCTCACGGGAAATGTCGGGACACCTAATGAAAAACTGTTTTTT. It is translated as CASSLTGNVGTPNEKLFF.